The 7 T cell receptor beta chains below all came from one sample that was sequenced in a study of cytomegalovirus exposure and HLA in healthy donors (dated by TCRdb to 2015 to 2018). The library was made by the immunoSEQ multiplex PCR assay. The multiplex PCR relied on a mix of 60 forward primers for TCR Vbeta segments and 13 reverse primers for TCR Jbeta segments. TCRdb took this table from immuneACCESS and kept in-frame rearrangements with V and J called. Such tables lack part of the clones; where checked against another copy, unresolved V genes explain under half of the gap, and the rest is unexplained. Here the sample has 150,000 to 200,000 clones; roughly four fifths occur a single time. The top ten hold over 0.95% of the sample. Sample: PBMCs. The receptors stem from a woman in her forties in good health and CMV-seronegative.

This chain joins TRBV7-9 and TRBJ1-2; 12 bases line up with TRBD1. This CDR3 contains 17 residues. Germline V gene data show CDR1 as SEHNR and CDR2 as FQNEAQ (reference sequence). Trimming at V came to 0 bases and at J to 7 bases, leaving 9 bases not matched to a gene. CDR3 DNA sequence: TGTGCCAGCAGCTTAGCTGGGACAGGGGGCGCTCCCATTGGCTACACCTTC. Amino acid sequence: CASSLAGTGGAPIGYTF.

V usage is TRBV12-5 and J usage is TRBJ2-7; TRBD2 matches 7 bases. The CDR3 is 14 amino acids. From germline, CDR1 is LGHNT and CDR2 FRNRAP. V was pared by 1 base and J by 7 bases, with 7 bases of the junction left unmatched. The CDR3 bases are TGTGCTAGTGGTTTGGCATCCGACGGGGGGGAGCAGTACTTC. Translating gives CASGLASDGGEQYF.

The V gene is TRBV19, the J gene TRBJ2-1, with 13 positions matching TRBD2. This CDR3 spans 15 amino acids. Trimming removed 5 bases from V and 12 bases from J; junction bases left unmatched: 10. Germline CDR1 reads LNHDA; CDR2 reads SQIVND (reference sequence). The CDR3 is CASSPTSGRGKVQFF. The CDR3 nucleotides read TGTGCCAGTAGTCCAACTAGCGGGAGGGGTAAGGTGCAGTTCTTC.

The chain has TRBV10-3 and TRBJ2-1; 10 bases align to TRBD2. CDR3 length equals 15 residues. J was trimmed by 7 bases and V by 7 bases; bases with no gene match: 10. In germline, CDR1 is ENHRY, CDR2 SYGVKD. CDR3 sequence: CAITPGTSDRNEQFF. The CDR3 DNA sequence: TGTGCCATCACCCCCGGGACTAGCGATAGGAATGAGCAGTTCTTC.

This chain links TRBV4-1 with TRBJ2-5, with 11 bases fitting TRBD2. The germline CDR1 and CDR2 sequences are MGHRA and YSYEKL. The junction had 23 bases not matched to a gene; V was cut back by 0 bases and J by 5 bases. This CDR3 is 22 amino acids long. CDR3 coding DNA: TGCGCCAGCAGCCAAGACCCTGGGGGGGGCGTTGATCTAGCGGGAGGTTTGGAGACCCAGTACTTC. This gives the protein CASSQDPGGGVDLAGGLETQYF.

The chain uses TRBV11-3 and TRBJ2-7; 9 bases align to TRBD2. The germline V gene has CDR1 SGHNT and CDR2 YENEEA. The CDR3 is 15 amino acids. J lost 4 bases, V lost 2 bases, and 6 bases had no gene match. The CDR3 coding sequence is TGTGCCAGCAGCTTACAGGGACTAGCCCCATACGAGCAGTACTTC. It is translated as CASSLQGLAPYEQYF.

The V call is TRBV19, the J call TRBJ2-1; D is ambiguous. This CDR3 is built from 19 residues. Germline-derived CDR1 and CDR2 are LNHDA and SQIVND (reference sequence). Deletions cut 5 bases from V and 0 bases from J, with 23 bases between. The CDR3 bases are TGTGCCAGTAGTCCAATAACCCCCTTTAGCCGTAGCTCCTACAATGAGCAGTTCTTC. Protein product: CASSPITPFSRSSYNEQFF.